Listed here are 7 T cell receptor beta chains from one sample, sequenced in a study of blood T cell repertoires in COVID-19. Repertoires were generated with immunoSEQ multiplex PCR, while TCRdb's copy carries only in-frame clones and drops some. The data contain around 140,000 clones, roughly 88% of them singletons. Source material: peripheral blood. The receptor set was obtained from a man in his sixties or seventies with acute or convalescent COVID-19.

The rearrangement uses TRBV5-1 and TRBJ1-5; D is uncertain. Deletions cut 1 base from V and 8 bases from J, with 16 bases between. From germline, CDR1 is SGHRS and CDR2 YFSETQ. CDR3 length: 15 amino acids. CDR3 bases: TGCGCCAGCAGCTTGAACGCAGGCTCCCTCGAGCCCCAGCATTTT. Amino acids: CASSLNAGSLEPQHF.

V and J are TRBV7-9 and TRBJ1-2; a weak D match, TRBD1 (5 bases). V shed 2 bases and J shed 4 bases, with 11 bases lying between them. Germline assignment: CDR1 SEHNR and CDR2 FQNEAQ (reference sequence). The CDR3 length is 14 residues. Here the CDR3 DNA reads TGTGCCAGCAGCTTAAGCGGGGCGAGCTATGGCTACACCTTC. Its protein product is CASSLSGASYGYTF. The whole variable domain, remainder taken from reference TRBV7-9 and TRBJ1-2, is DTGVSQNPRHKITKRGQNVTFRCDPISEHNRLYWYRQTLGQGPEFLTYFQNEAQLEKSRLLSDRFSAERPKGSFSTLEIQRTEQGDSAMYLCASSLSGASYGYTFGSGTRLTVV.

The chain combines TRBV20-1 with TRBJ2-7, with 12 bases lining up with TRBD2. V lost 3 bases, J lost 5 bases, and 5 bases stayed unmatched. Germline loops: CDR1 DFQATT, CDR2 SNEGSKA (reference sequence). CDR3 length equals 14 residues. In nucleotides, the CDR3 is TGCAGTGCTAGTACTAGCGGGAGGAGCAACGAGCAGTACTTC. This gives the protein CSASTSGRSNEQYF.

The genes are TRBV7-2 and TRBJ2-5; D may be TRBD2 (5 bases). Germline CDR1 and CDR2: SGHTA and FQGNSA. This CDR3 has 14 amino acids. V was shortened by 1 base and J by 5 bases, with 11 bases between the two germline ends. The CDR3, as DNA: TGTGCCAGCAGCTTAGTAACCGGGGAGGAGACCCAGTACTTC. Residues: CASSLVTGEETQYF.

This clone was recorded a few times. V is TRBV6-2 or TRBV6-3 and J is TRBJ2-3; tentative D call: TRBD1 (6 bases). The CDR3 is 13 amino acids. CDR1 is MNHEY and CDR2 is SVGEGT in the germline V gene. Trimming took off 2 bases at V and 8 bases at J, with 11 bases between the two ends. The CDR3 sequence: CASSYRGKLTQYF. CDR3 DNA: TGTGCCAGCAGTTACAGGGGGAAGCTTACGCAGTATTTT.

J is TRBJ2-2 and V is TRBV5-1; 12 bases are a match to TRBD2. Trimming at V came to 7 bases and at J to 0 bases, leaving 4 bases not matched to a gene. Germline V lookup: CDR1 SGHRS, CDR2 YFSETQ. The CDR3 sequence is 16 residues long. The CDR3 loop reads CASGLAGYANTGELFF. As DNA, the CDR3 is TGCGCCAGCGGACTAGCGGGGTACGCGAACACCGGGGAGCTGTTTTTT. The full variable domain, completed using reference TRBV5-1 and TRBJ2-2, is KAGVTQTPRYLIKTRGQQVTLSCSPISGHRSVSWYQQTPGQGLQFLFEYFSETQRNKGNFPGRFSGRQFSNSRSEMNVSTLELGDSALYLCASGLAGYANTGELFFGEGSRLTVL.

The genes are TRBV11-2 and TRBJ1-2; D may be TRBD1 (5 bases). V lost 1 base, J lost 0 bases, and 6 bases lay in between. Germline CDR1 is SGHAT and CDR2 is FQNNGV. The CDR3 is 14 amino acids. CDR3 amino acids: CASSLGTTNYGYTF. The CDR3 region has the DNA TGTGCCAGCAGCTTAGGGACAACTAACTATGGCTACACCTTC. Together with reference TRBV11-2 and TRBJ1-2, the CDR3 gives the full variable domain: EAGVAQSPRYKIIEKRQSVAFWCNPISGHATLYWYQQILGQGPKLLIQFQNNGVVDDSQLPKDRFSAERLKGVDSTLKIQPAKLEDSAVYLCASSLGTTNYGYTFGSGTRLTVV.